The 5 T cell receptor beta chains in this list originate from one sample, sequenced in a study of T cells in women clearing cervical HPV infection. Using immunoSEQ multiplex PCR, the repertoire was profiled, and TCRdb retains in-frame clones only, with some absent. The listing records over 20,000 clones. The material sequenced was blood buffy coat. Receptor source: a woman between 18 and 75 years old with a cervical HPV16 infection that either progressed to CIN3+ or cleared (not recorded which).

About this clone itself: The DNA ends 3 residues before the CDR3 does, and the rest of the CDR3 is filled in from the germline J gene. The J gene is TRBJ1-2, the V gene TRBV7-9, with D unresolved. Germline V gene sequence: CDR1 SEHNR, CDR2 FQNEAQ (reference sequence). The CDR3 runs 14 residues. The CDR3 DNA, read in part, is TGTGCCAGCAGCCCGAAGGGCTCCTACAATGAC. Translation gives CASSPKGSYND. The full CDR3 protein reads CASSPKGSYNDYTF.

A note on this clone: The CDR3 end is not reached by the read, which stops 3 residues before it; the germline J gene fills it in. This sample includes further DNA sequences coding for the same CDR3. The chain uses TRBV6-2 or TRBV6-3 and TRBJ2-1, with 9 bases matching TRBD2. The V gene's germline CDR1 is MNHEY and CDR2 SVGEGT. This CDR3 spans 16 amino acids. After removal of 4 bases from V and 7 bases from J, the junction contained 11 bases not matched to a gene. CDR3 sequence: CASSSTLAGPLNEQFF. CDR3 bases read: TGTGCCAGCAGTTCCACCCTAGCGGGGCCGTTGAATGAG.

A remark on this clone: The read is 3 residues too short to cover the CDR3 end, so that end is filled in from the germline J gene. This rearrangement joins TRBV6-1 to TRBJ1-1; D not certain. The CDR3 loop spans 14 amino acids. CDR1 is MNHNS, CDR2 SASEGT, per germline. V was pared by 5 bases and J by 0 bases, with 10 bases between. The sequenced part of the CDR3 DNA is TGTGCCAGCAGTAAAGATTTTATGAACACTGAA. It encodes CASSKDFMNTE. The whole CDR3 sequence reads CASSKDFMNTEAFF.

Worth noting for this clone: The read is 3 residues too short to cover the CDR3 end, so that end is filled in from the germline J gene. The chain links TRBV7-6 to TRBJ1-2; 10 positions agree with TRBD1. CDR3 length equals 15 residues. The V gene's germline CDR1 is SGHVS and CDR2 FNYEAQ. Here the CDR3 reads CASSWGQGYRDDYTF. Incomplete CDR3 DNA: TGTGCCAGCAGCTGGGGACAGGGGTATAGGGACGAC.

Regarding this clone: The CDR3 end lies 3 residues beyond the end of the read and is filled in from the germline J gene. The chain uses TRBV19 and TRBJ2-3, with 7 bases aligning to TRBD1. CDR1 is LNHDA and CDR2 is SQIVND in the germline V gene (reference sequence). The CDR3 is 16 amino acids. The V and J ends lost 1 base and 1 base, in that order; junction bases with no gene match: 5. The CDR3 is CASSIVGGLGTDTQYF. The CDR3 DNA, read in part, is TGTGCCAGTAGTATAGTAGGGGGCCTTGGCACAGATACG.